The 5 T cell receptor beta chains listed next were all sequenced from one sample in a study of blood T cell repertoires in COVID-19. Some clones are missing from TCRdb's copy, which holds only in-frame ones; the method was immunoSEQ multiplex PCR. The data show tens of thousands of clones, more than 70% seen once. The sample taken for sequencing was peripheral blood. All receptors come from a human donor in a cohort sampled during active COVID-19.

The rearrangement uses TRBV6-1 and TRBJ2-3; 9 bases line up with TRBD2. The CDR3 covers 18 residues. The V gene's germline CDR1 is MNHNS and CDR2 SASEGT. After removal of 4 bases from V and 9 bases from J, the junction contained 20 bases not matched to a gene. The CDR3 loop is CASSVPFGGRAAGGTQYF. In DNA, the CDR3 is TGTGCCAGCAGTGTCCCCTTTGGGGGACGGGCGGCGGGGGGGACGCAGTATTTT.

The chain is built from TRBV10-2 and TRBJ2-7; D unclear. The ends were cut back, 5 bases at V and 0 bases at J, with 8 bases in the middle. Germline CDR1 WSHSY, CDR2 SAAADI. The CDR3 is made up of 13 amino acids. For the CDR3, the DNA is TGCGCCAGCAGTAGTGGCCTCTCCTACGAGCAGTACTTC. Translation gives CASSSGLSYEQYF.

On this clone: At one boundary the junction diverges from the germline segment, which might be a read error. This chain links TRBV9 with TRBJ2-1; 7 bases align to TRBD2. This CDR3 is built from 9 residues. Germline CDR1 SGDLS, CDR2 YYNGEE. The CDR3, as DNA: TGTGCCAGCAGGTGGGACTACCTCTTC. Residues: CASRWDYLF.

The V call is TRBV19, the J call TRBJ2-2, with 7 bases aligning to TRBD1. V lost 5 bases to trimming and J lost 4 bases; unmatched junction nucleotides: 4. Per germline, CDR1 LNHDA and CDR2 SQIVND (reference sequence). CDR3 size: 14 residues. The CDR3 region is CASSLAGGTGELFF. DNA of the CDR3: TGTGCCAGTAGTCTGGCAGGGGGCACCGGGGAGCTGTTTTTT.

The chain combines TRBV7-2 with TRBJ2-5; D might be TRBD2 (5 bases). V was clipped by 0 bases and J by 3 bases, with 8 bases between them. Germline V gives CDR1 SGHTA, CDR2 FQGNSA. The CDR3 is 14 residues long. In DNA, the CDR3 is TGTGCCAGCAGCTTAGCGTACGGGGAAGAGACCCAGTACTTC. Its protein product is CASSLAYGEETQYF.